This TCR beta chain was captured in a study of PD-L1 blockade in urothelial cancer. The overall study: The researchers analyzed blood 3 weeks (second dose) and 6 weeks after treatment start. Findings and limits, study-wide: Having blood TCR clonality under the median before treatment predicted better survival. Those with durable benefit had larger increases in tumor-associated blood clones at 3 weeks.

Regarding this clone: No antigen is known for it.

Libraries were prepared by immunoSEQ multiplex PCR; TCRdb keeps only in-frame clonotypes and omits some of them. The data contain about 28,000 clones, roughly 80% of them seen just once; the ten biggest clones take up about 2.1%. Germline values: CDR1 SEHNR, CDR2 FQNEAQ (reference sequence). V shed 5 bases and J shed 4 bases, with 14 bases lying between them. This CDR3 spans 14 amino acids. This specimen consisted of PBMCs, obtained around atezolizumab (anti-PD-L1) treatment. The rearrangement joins TRBV7-9 to TRBJ1-2; D not resolved. The clonotype comes from a man aged 45 to 65 with urothelial cancer. CDR3 coding DNA: TGTGCCAGCAGCCTAAGGGAGGAATCCTATGGCTACACCTTC. This codes for CASSLREESYGYTF.